The 10 T cell receptor beta chains presented below share a single source sample, sequenced in a study of OX40 agonist ivuxolimab in advanced cancers. Assay: immunoSEQ multiplex PCR; the TCRdb copy retains only in-frame clones and omits some. The repertoire holds over 50,000 clones, with about nine tenths as singletons. The sample here was CD4+ or CD8+ T cells sorted from blood, taken in a trial of the OX40 agonist ivuxolimab. These receptors were obtained from an adult with an advanced solid tumor such as melanoma, head and neck, liver or kidney cancer.

The CDR3 loop is CASSVPFYNEQFF. As DNA, the CDR3 is TGTGCCAGCAGTGTTCCGTTCTACAATGAGCAGTTCTTC. The genes are TRBV2 and TRBJ2-1, with D hard to call. The CDR3 extends over 13 amino acids. The V and J ends lost 4 bases and 3 bases respectively, with 7 bases between them. Germline-derived CDR1 and CDR2 are SNHLY and FYNNEI.

The chain links TRBV21-1 to TRBJ2-7; whether TRBD2, the table's D call, matches the DNA was not checked. TRBV21-1 is deemed a pseudogene. This CDR3 comprises 15 residues. The CDR3 DNA reads TGTGCCAGCAGCACCGCGGGGAGGGCTACCTACGAGCAGTACGTC. Protein sequence: CASSTAGRATYEQYV.

This clone was seen more than once but under ten times. The V call is TRBV6-4, the J call TRBJ2-2; D is ambiguous. Trimming cost V 4 bases and J 5 bases, with 8 bases left between them. Germline V gene data show CDR1 as MRHNA and CDR2 as SNTAGT. The CDR3 sequence is 13 residues long. The DNA for the CDR3 is TGTGCCAGCAGTGCAGGATCGACCGGGGAGCTGTTTTTT. This gives the protein CASSAGSTGELFF.

The chain carries TRBV5-6 and TRBJ2-7, with D hard to call. This CDR3 has 12 residues. Germline CDR1 and CDR2: SGHDT and YYEEEE. Trimming shortened V by 2 bases and J by 6 bases, and 9 bases separated the two germline ends. This CDR3 reads CASSLWKGEQYF. CDR3 nucleotides: TGTGCCAGCAGCTTATGGAAGGGCGAGCAGTACTTC.

The chain links TRBV7-9 to TRBJ1-1; 7 nucleotides match TRBD1. The germline V gene encodes CDR1 SEHNR and CDR2 FQNEAQ (reference sequence). Trimming cost V 2 bases and J 5 bases; bases outside gene matches: 8. This CDR3 contains 15 residues. CDR3 in DNA: TGTGCCAGCAGCTTATCCCAGGGGGAAGAGACTGAAGCTTTCTTT. Protein product: CASSLSQGEETEAFF.

This chain uses TRBV9 with TRBJ2-3, with a weak D call TRBD2 (6 bases). V gave up 0 bases and J gave up 4 bases, with 12 bases separating them. Germline V gene data show CDR1 as SGDLS and CDR2 as YYNGEE. The CDR3 is made up of 15 amino acids. CDR3 sequence (DNA): TGTGCCAGCAGCGTAGTCGGGGGTGCGTCAGATACGCAGTATTTT. This gives the protein CASSVVGGASDTQYF.

The rearrangement joins TRBV19 to TRBJ2-3, with 7 bases fitting TRBD1. CDR1 and CDR2 (germline): LNHDA, SQIVND (reference sequence). J lost 2 bases, V lost 4 bases, and 9 bases had no gene match. This CDR3 comprises 16 residues. CDR3 sequence (DNA): TGTGCCAGTAGTAGCCCGACAGGGCCCGACACAGATACGCAGTATTTT. This encodes CASSSPTGPDTDTQYF.

The genes are TRBV7-2 and TRBJ2-7; D gene unclear. V lost 2 bases to trimming and J lost 2 bases, with 16 bases between them. CDR3 length: 16 amino acids. Germline loops: CDR1 SGHTA, CDR2 FQGNSA. The CDR3 reads CASSLLSKASPYEQYF. CDR3 coding DNA: TGTGCCAGCAGCTTATTGAGTAAGGCCAGCCCCTACGAGCAGTACTTC. Supplemented by reference TRBV7-2 and TRBJ2-7, the full variable domain reads GAGVSQSPSNKVTEKGKDVELRCDPISGHTALYWYRQSLGQGLEFLIYFQGNSAPDKSGLPSDRFSAERTGGSVSTLTIQRTQQEDSAVYLCASSLLSKASPYEQYFGPGTRLTVT.

CDR3 residues: CATITGATSTDTQYF. CDR3 nucleotides: TGTGCCACCATTACAGGGGCCACTAGCACAGATACGCAGTATTTT. The V call is TRBV6-1, the J call TRBJ2-3; 7 bases agree with TRBD1. The V segment lost 10 bases and the J segment 0 bases; nucleotides outside the gene matches: 10. The CDR3 consists of 15 residues. The germline V gene encodes CDR1 MNHNS and CDR2 SASEGT.

As to this clone: Relative to the germline gene, one junction end is altered; a read error may explain this. This chain links TRBV7-8 with TRBJ2-2; a possible D gene is TRBD1 (5 bases). This CDR3 has 15 amino acids. Germline CDR1 is SGHVS and CDR2 is FQNEAQ. The CDR3 nucleotides are TGTGCCAGCACCTTAAGGGGAATTAACACCGGGGAGCTGTTTTTT. This encodes CASTLRGINTGELFF.